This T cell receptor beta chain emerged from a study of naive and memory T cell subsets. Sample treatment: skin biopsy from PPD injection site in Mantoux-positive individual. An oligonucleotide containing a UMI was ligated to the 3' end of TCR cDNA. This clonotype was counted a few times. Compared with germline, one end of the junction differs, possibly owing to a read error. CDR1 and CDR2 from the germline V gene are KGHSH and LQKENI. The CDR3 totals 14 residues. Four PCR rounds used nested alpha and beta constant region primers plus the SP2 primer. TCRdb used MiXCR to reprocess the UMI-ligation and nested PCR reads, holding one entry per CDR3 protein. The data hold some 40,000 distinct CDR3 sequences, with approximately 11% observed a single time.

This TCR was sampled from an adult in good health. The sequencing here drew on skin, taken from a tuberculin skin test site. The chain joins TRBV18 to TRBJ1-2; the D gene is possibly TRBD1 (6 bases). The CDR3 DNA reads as TGTGCCAGCTCACGCGAGGGGGGTGGCTATGGCGACACCTTC. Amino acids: CASSREGGGYGDTF.